Presented here are 30 T cell receptor beta chains from one specimen sequenced in a study of shared clonotypes between healthy human individuals (dated by TCRdb to 2020 to 2021). Library generation was performed with the immunoSEQ multiplex PCR assay. What TCRdb holds here is the immuneACCESS table cut down to in-frame rearrangements. Part of the clones is not present; checked against another copy, under half of the missing clones reflect an unresolved V gene, and the others are unexplained. The sample table shows about 2.2 million clones, and approximately 92% are seen once. The top ten clonotypes cover about 1.7% of the sample. CD8 naive samples were CD45RO-negative cells positively selected for CCR7, giving a CD45RA+CCR7+ population that excluded TemRA cells. The sample consisted of naive CD8+ T cells from PBMCs. Read against the paper, the sample's cell subset or site label means: CD45RA+CCR7+. These receptors came from a man aged 18 to 29 in good health. Some clones in this sample may be carry-over from other donors' samples.

The rearrangement links TRBV4-2 to TRBJ2-2; D possibly corresponds to TRBD1 (5 bases). The CDR3 loop spans 17 amino acids. V was cut by 3 bases and J by 0 bases, with 14 bases left in between. CDR1 LGHNA and CDR2 YNFKEQ come from the germline V gene. CDR3 sequence (DNA): TGTGCCAGCAGCCAGGAAAGGACAACAGCGAACACCGGGGAGCTGTTTTTT. Residues: CASSQERTTANTGELFF.

The chain uses TRBV6-5 and TRBJ2-1; unclear D gene. V lost 0 bases to trimming and J lost 0 bases, with 9 bases between them. This CDR3 spans 16 amino acids. Germline CDR1 and CDR2: MNHEY and SVGAGI. The CDR3 here is CASSYSRSTSYNEQFF. The CDR3 DNA is TGTGCCAGCAGTTACTCCCGGAGTACCTCCTACAATGAGCAGTTCTTC.

The chain recombines TRBV28 with TRBJ2-6; D may correspond to TRBD1 or TRBD2 (5 bases each). This CDR3 is built from 17 residues. CDR1 MDHEN and CDR2 SYDVKM come from the germline V gene. Trimming pared 1 base from V and 2 bases from J, leaving 12 bases between. The CDR3, as DNA: TGTGCCAGCAGTTTATCTTTGAGGGGAGCTGGGGCCAACGTCCTGACTTTC. It is translated as CASSLSLRGAGANVLTF. Combining the CDR3 with reference TRBV28 and TRBJ2-6 gives the whole variable domain DVKVTQSSRYLVKRTGEKVFLECVQDMDHENMFWYRQDPGLGLRLIYFSYDVKMKEKGDIPEGYSVSREKKERFSLILESASTNQTSMYLCASSLSLRGAGANVLTFGAGSRLTVL.

The chain has TRBV7-9 and TRBJ2-7, with D possibly being TRBD1 (7 bases). The germline V gene has CDR1 SEHNR and CDR2 FQNEAQ (reference sequence). V was shortened by 4 bases and J by 9 bases, with 25 bases between the two germline ends. There are 16 residues in the CDR3. The CDR3 loop reads CASSSPDRPQREVQYF. CDR3 in DNA: TGTGCCAGCAGCTCTCCGGACAGGCCTCAAAGGGAGGTGCAGTACTTC.

The rearrangement uses TRBV7-9 and TRBJ1-3; D is possibly TRBD1 (5 bases). V shed 4 bases and J shed 4 bases, with 17 bases lying between them. The CDR3 loop spans 16 amino acids. Germline V gene lookup returns CDR1 SEHNR and CDR2 FQNEAQ (reference sequence). CDR3 coding DNA: TGTGCCAGCAGCTCCAGGGTTCCCCTTAAAGGAAACACCATATATTTT. Its protein product is CASSSRVPLKGNTIYF.

This clone was seen only once. The same CDR3 arises from other DNA sequences in this sample as well. The rearrangement joins TRBV7-9 to TRBJ1-1; D is ambiguous. Deletions cut 3 bases from V and 2 bases from J, with 10 bases between. Germline V gene lookup returns CDR1 SEHNR and CDR2 FQNEAQ (reference sequence). The CDR3 spans 14 residues. The CDR3 nucleotides read TGTGCCAGCAGCTTGGTAAGGCTAAACACTGAAGCTTTCTTT. Encoded protein: CASSLVRLNTEAFF.

As concerns this clone: Other nucleotide sequences from this sample produce the same CDR3. The V call is TRBV4-1, the J call TRBJ2-7, with TRBD2 matching 7 bases. Trimming cost V 1 base and J 5 bases; bases outside gene matches: 2. The CDR3 runs 13 residues. Germline-derived CDR1 and CDR2 are MGHRA and YSYEKL. The CDR3 nucleotides are TGCGCCAGCAGCCAAGTAGGGAGGGACGAGCAGTACTTC. Translation: CASSQVGRDEQYF.

V is TRBV27 and J is TRBJ2-2; no reliable D call. The germline V and J ends were trimmed by 2 bases and 0 bases, with 10 bases remaining between them. Germline CDR1 MNHEY, CDR2 SMNVEV (reference sequence). This CDR3 is built from 16 residues. The CDR3 DNA reads as TGTGCCAGCAGTTTACGGGCCCCGTCGAACACCGGGGAGCTGTTTTTT. Translated, it gives CASSLRAPSNTGELFF.

This CDR3 is CASSPVLDLWDTEAFF. CDR3 nucleotide sequence: TGTGCCAGCAGCCCCGTCCTCGACCTCTGGGACACTGAAGCTTTCTTT. V and J are TRBV11-1 and TRBJ1-1; D is uncertain. V was pared by 5 bases and J by 3 bases, with 19 bases between. The CDR3 is made up of 16 amino acids. Per the germline V gene, CDR1 is SGHAT and CDR2 is FQDESV (reference sequence).

As DNA, the CDR3 is TGTGCCAGCAGCGTACAGGGTGGGGTGCCCGGGGAGCTGTTTTTT. Encoded protein: CASSVQGGVPGELFF. The chain is built from TRBV9 and TRBJ2-2, with a tentative D call TRBD1 (5 bases). Germline V gene sequence: CDR1 SGDLS, CDR2 YYNGEE. The CDR3 is 15 amino acids. The V and J ends lost 1 base and 6 bases respectively, with 13 bases between them.

V gene TRBV28 combines with J gene TRBJ1-1, with D perhaps TRBD1 (6 bases). Trimming removed 1 base at V and 7 bases at J, with 13 bases between. In germline, CDR1 is MDHEN, CDR2 SYDVKM. The CDR3 runs 14 residues. Here the CDR3 DNA reads TGTGCCAGCAGTTTATATTCGGGGGCGGGTGAAGCTTTCTTT. It yields the protein CASSLYSGAGEAFF. The complete variable domain, with remaining parts taken from reference TRBV28 and TRBJ1-1, reads DVKVTQSSRYLVKRTGEKVFLECVQDMDHENMFWYRQDPGLGLRLIYFSYDVKMKEKGDIPEGYSVSREKKERFSLILESASTNQTSMYLCASSLYSGAGEAFFGQGTRLTVV.

V gene TRBV6-6 combines with J gene TRBJ1-5, with 9 bases matching TRBD1. The CDR3 loop spans 15 amino acids. Germline lookup yields CDR1 MNHNY and CDR2 SVGAGI (reference sequence). Unmatched junction bases numbered 3, after V lost 0 bases and J lost 6 bases. The chain's CDR3 is CASSYSETGGQPQHF. The CDR3 coding sequence is TGTGCCAGCAGTTACTCGGAGACAGGGGGTCAGCCCCAGCATTTT.

The chain links TRBV19 to TRBJ1-2; 9 bases are shared with TRBD1. The germline gives CDR1 LNHDA, CDR2 SQIVND (reference sequence). This CDR3 comprises 14 residues. V shed 3 bases, J shed 14 bases, and the junction held 13 bases outside the gene matches. CDR3 in amino acids: CASSIDSPGQGRTF. The CDR3 DNA sequence: TGTGCCAGTAGTATTGATTCTCCAGGACAGGGGAGAACCTTC.

The CDR3 here is CASSERTGWVGTDTQYF. The CDR3 DNA sequence: TGTGCCAGCAGTGAGAGGACAGGGTGGGTGGGCACAGATACGCAGTATTTT. The gene calls are TRBV6-1 and TRBJ2-3; 8 nucleotides align to TRBD1. The length of the CDR3 is 17 residues. V lost 3 bases, J lost 1 base, and 9 bases stayed unmatched. CDR1 is MNHNS, CDR2 SASEGT, per germline.

The chain uses TRBV28 and TRBJ2-7; no clear D. Germline assignment: CDR1 MDHEN and CDR2 SYDVKM. The V end lost 2 bases, the J end lost 0 bases, and 8 bases lay between the germline ends. CDR3 length: 14 amino acids. CDR3 nucleotide sequence: TGTGCCAGCAGTTTAATGAGAGTCTCCTACGAGCAGTACTTC. It yields the protein CASSLMRVSYEQYF.

The chain carries TRBV19 and TRBJ2-1; possibly TRBD2 for D (6 bases). V was trimmed by 1 base and J by 5 bases, leaving 21 bases between them. Germline CDR1 LNHDA, CDR2 SQIVND (reference sequence). CDR3 length: 18 residues. DNA for the CDR3: TGTGCCAGTAGTATAGCCCCCCTCTGGAGCGGGCCTGACAATGAGCAGTTCTTC. This sequence encodes CASSIAPLWSGPDNEQFF.

The chain joins TRBV18 to TRBJ1-1; no firm D call. The CDR3 length is 14 residues. Germline V gives CDR1 KGHSH, CDR2 LQKENI. Trimming shortened V by 5 bases and J by 7 bases, and 17 bases separated the two germline ends. As DNA, the CDR3 is TGTGCCAGCTCAGGAGTAAGGCCGGGAGGTGAAGCTTTCTTT. Protein product: CASSGVRPGGEAFF.

The rearrangement joins TRBV28 to TRBJ2-7; D possibly corresponds to TRBD2 (6 bases). Trimming took off 4 bases at V and 5 bases at J, with 12 bases between the two ends. Germline-derived CDR1 and CDR2 are MDHEN and SYDVKM. The CDR3 has 13 residues. CDR3 residues: CASSYEPGDEQYF. As DNA, the CDR3 is TGTGCCAGCAGTTACGAACCGGGAGACGAGCAGTACTTC.

This rearrangement joins TRBV9 to TRBJ1-5; 11 bases map to TRBD1. This CDR3 comprises 16 residues. Germline CDR1 is SGDLS and CDR2 is YYNGEE. Trimming at V came to 3 bases and at J to 3 bases, leaving 5 bases not matched to a gene. CDR3 amino acids: CASSAGTGGANQPQHF. The DNA of the CDR3 is TGTGCCAGCAGCGCAGGGACAGGGGGAGCCAATCAGCCCCAGCATTTT.

The rearrangement uses TRBV7-6 and TRBJ1-2; D is unresolved. The CDR3 loop spans 13 amino acids. From germline, CDR1 is SGHVS and CDR2 FNYEAQ. V gave up 3 bases and J gave up 0 bases, with 5 bases separating them. The CDR3 DNA sequence: TGTGCCAGCAGCTTGTTGGCTAACTATGGCTACACCTTC. Residues: CASSLLANYGYTF.

The rearrangement uses TRBV2 and TRBJ2-5; maybe TRBD2 (5 bases). Trimming stripped 11 bases from V and 0 bases from J, with 19 bases between. This CDR3 is 15 amino acids long. Germline V lookup: CDR1 SNHLY, CDR2 FYNNEI. CDR3 in amino acids: CAGPPRIGNQETQYF. CDR3 coding DNA: TGTGCCGGACCGCCCCGTATCGGGAACCAAGAGACCCAGTACTTC.

Comments on this clone: Other DNA sequences in this sample translate to the same CDR3. V is TRBV28 and J is TRBJ2-2, with D perhaps TRBD1 (6 bases). Germline CDR1 and CDR2: MDHEN and SYDVKM. This CDR3 is 14 amino acids long. Trimming shortened V by 3 bases and J by 1 base, and 6 bases separated the two germline ends. DNA of the CDR3: TGTGCCAGCAGTTTGACAGGGAACACCGGGGAGCTGTTTTTT. Translation gives CASSLTGNTGELFF.

The gene calls are TRBV10-3 and TRBJ2-1, with TRBD2 as a possible D gene (5 bases). Germline CDR1 reads ENHRY; CDR2 reads SYGVKD. CDR3 size: 18 residues. V was trimmed by 0 bases and J by 0 bases, leaving 15 bases between them. DNA for the CDR3: TGTGCCATCAGTGAGTCCTCGGACTCGTGGGGCTCCTACAATGAGCAGTTCTTC. It specifies CAISESSDSWGSYNEQFF.

The chain employs TRBV6-5 and TRBJ1-4; D remains unclear. The CDR3 loop spans 15 amino acids. Trimming stripped 5 bases from V and 0 bases from J, with 10 bases between. CDR1 is MNHEY and CDR2 is SVGAGI in the germline V gene. This CDR3 reads CASSRLGSTNEKLFF. The CDR3 DNA sequence: TGTGCCAGCAGTAGGCTAGGGTCAACTAATGAAAAACTGTTTTTT.

The chain recombines TRBV25-1 with TRBJ1-2, with a weak D call TRBD1 (5 bases). This CDR3 region has 15 residues. The V gene lost 0 bases and the J gene lost 7 bases, with 15 bases spanning the gap. Per the germline V gene, CDR1 is MGHDK and CDR2 is SYGVNS. In DNA, the CDR3 is TGTGCCAGCAGTGAATATACGTCGGGGCGGGTTGGCTACACCTTC. This translates into CASSEYTSGRVGYTF.

The gene calls are TRBV27 and TRBJ2-7; D may be TRBD1 (6 bases). From germline, CDR1 is MNHEY and CDR2 SMNVEV (reference sequence). V was cut by 1 base and J by 6 bases, with 13 bases left in between. There are 14 residues in the CDR3. For the CDR3, the DNA is TGTGCCAGCAGTTTATATACAGGGTTTGGCGAGCAGTACTTC. Translating gives CASSLYTGFGEQYF.

This clone was observed a few times. The rearrangement links TRBV27 to TRBJ2-3, with D perhaps assigned TRBD1 or TRBD2 (5 bases each). Germline CDR1 reads MNHEY; CDR2 reads SMNVEV (reference sequence). The CDR3 is 15 amino acids. Trimming stripped 5 bases from V and 2 bases from J, with 14 bases between. The CDR3 sequence is CASSPGTTATDTQYF. The CDR3 DNA reads TGTGCCAGCAGTCCGGGGACGACTGCCACAGATACGCAGTATTTT.

The rearrangement uses TRBV7-8 and TRBJ1-1, with D unresolved. The CDR3 loop spans 12 amino acids. CDR1 is SGHVS and CDR2 is FQNEAQ in the germline V gene. The V end lost 1 base, the J end lost 4 bases, and 4 bases lay between the germline ends. CDR3 region: CASSLDRTEAFF. The CDR3, as DNA: TGTGCCAGCAGCTTAGATCGCACTGAAGCTTTCTTT.

This clone was picked up one time. V gene TRBV9 combines with J gene TRBJ1-2; D call uncertain. The CDR3 runs 13 residues. The V and J ends lost 3 bases and 1 base respectively, with 7 bases between them. Germline CDR1 and CDR2: SGDLS and YYNGEE. Written as DNA, the CDR3 is TGTGCCAGCAGCGGACCGATTAACTATGGCTACACCTTC. Its protein product is CASSGPINYGYTF.

The genes are TRBV7-2 and TRBJ2-7; 12 nucleotides line up with TRBD2. CDR1 and CDR2 from the germline V gene are SGHTA and FQGNSA. The junction had 9 bases not matched to a gene; V was cut back by 3 bases and J by 3 bases. The CDR3 contains 17 residues. The CDR3 loop is CASSLASGRASLYEQYF. The DNA of the CDR3 is TGTGCCAGCAGCTTGGCTAGCGGGAGGGCCTCTCTCTACGAGCAGTACTTC.